This paragraph reports one T cell receptor (beta chain). The antigen remains undetermined. This specimen comes from a study of T cell repertoires in cytomegalovirus infection. Turning to the study itself: An indication of both CMV infection and matching HLA type came from public TCR beta signatures.

Study-wide points: Ex vivo, HLA-C-restricted CMV-specific TCR beta clonotypes prevailed over the rest of the response.

Each CDR3 protein gets one entry after TCRdb re-called the reads with MiXCR. The sample shows around 740,000 distinct CDR3 sequences, under 40% of them seen only once. The CDR3 spans 19 residues. The V end lost 1 base, the J end lost 2 bases, and 21 bases lay between the germline ends. Germline loops: CDR1 SGHTA, CDR2 FQGNSA. The specimen sequenced was PBMCs. The clonotype was recovered from a human donor in good health (CMV status not recorded). Some clones in this sample may be carry-over from other donors' samples. The chain uses TRBV7-2 and TRBJ1-5; tentative D call: TRBD1 (5 bases). Here the CDR3 DNA reads TGTGCCAGCAGCTTAGAGACTGGTAAACTGGGGGATGGCAATCAGCCCCAGCATTTT. It encodes CASSLETGKLGDGNQPQHF.